This entry describes one T cell receptor (beta chain). Sequencing was performed with immunoSEQ multiplex PCR; in TCRdb, only in-frame clones are kept and a portion is missing. This table has under 200,000 clones, roughly 95% appearing once. The sample originates from a study of cytomegalovirus exposure and HLA in healthy donors. The CDR3 runs 13 residues. The ends were cut back, 3 bases at V and 9 bases at J, with 12 bases in the middle. Germline V CDR1 and CDR2: MNHNS, SASEGT. The chain links TRBV6-1 to TRBJ1-5; D may be TRBD1 (5 bases). Specimen: PBMCs. The clonotype was recovered from a woman aged 18-29 years in good health and CMV-seronegative. Here the CDR3 reads CASSDREVSPQHF. CDR3 DNA sequence: TGTGCCAGCAGTGACAGGGAGGTATCGCCCCAGCATTTT.